The entry below describes one T cell receptor beta chain. This clone has a handful of counts. The antigen it recognizes is unknown. No much larger clone exists at a distance of one base, and base qualities are not known. The data belong to a study of metastatic and nonmetastatic thyroid tumors (dated by TCRdb to about 2020). For the wider study: The researchers compared repertoires between peripheral blood samples and tumor or nodule tissue samples from patients with malignant or benign thyroid disease. The research as a whole found: In both blood and tumor samples, malignant tumors were reported to have significantly higher TCR beta diversity than benign nodules.

Before undergoing thyroid surgery, none of the patients had been given any kind of treatment. Using T-cell receptor beta sequencing, the study looked back at clinical samples from patients collected from 2012 to 2018. Looking up the germline V gene (reference sequence) yields CDR1 GTSNPN and CDR2 SVGIG. The CDR3 starts with the cysteine, ends with the phenylalanine, and has 14 residues. Solely the CDR3 DNA is kept, with 42 bases framed from the first base. The junction shows trimming of 3 bases on V and 5 bases on J, and the gene matches do not reach 5 bases of it. The library came from PCR. The sequencer was an Illumina HiSeq 4000. High-throughput sequencing was used to profile the TCR beta-chain CDR3 region of every patient. On the authors' methods: Drawing on CDR3 differences between clinicopathological groups, the researchers built a classifier meant to tell apart patients with distant-metastatic papillary thyroid cancer. To measure repertoire diversity the researchers used the Shannon index, while the Morisita-Horn index served to gauge how similar the tumor and blood repertoires were. The raw public reads went through TCRdb reprocessing: fastp at Q25, MiXCR clone calling, in-frame beta chains kept. These V and J calls originate from TCRdb's pipeline instead of the authors' own analysis. For this sample there are about 22,000 clones; more than 30% appear just once. The ten biggest clones cover about 24% of the sample.

Here the chain combines TRBV30 and TRBJ1-1; 11 junctional bases match TRBD1. The origin of this receptor is a male donor with papillary thyroid cancer or a benign thyroid nodule (not recorded which). Some clones in this sample may be carry-over from other donors' samples. Specimen: blood. Read as DNA, the sequence is TGTGCCTGGAGCTGGACAGGGGGCTATACTGAAGCTTTCTTT. Its protein product is CAWSWTGGYTEAFF.